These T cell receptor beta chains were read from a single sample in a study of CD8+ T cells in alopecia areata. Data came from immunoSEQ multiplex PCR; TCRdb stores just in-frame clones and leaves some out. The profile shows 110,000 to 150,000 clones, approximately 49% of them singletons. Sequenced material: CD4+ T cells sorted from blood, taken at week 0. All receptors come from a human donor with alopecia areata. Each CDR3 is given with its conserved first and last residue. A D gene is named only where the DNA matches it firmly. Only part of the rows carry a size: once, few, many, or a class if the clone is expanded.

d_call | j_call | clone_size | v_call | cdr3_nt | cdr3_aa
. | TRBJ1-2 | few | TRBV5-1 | TGCGCCAGCGGTCGATATGGGGCAGTAAACTATGGCTACACCTTC | CASGRYGAVNYGYTF
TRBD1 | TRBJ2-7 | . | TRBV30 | TGTGCCTGGAGCGCGGACAGGGGGGCTCAGCAGTACTTC | CAWSADRGAQQYF
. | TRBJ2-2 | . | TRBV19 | TGTGCCAGTCACTTCCGGGCGAACACCGGGGAGCTGTTTTTT | CASHFRANTGELFF
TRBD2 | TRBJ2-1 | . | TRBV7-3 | TGTGCCAGCAGCTTAATGCTACTAGCGCCCTACAATGAGCAGTTCTTC | CASSLMLLAPYNEQFF
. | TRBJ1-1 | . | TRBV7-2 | TGTGCCAGCAGCTTAGTCGCGGCGAACACTGAAGCTTTCTTT | CASSLVAANTEAFF
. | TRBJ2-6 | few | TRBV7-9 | TGTGCCAGCAGCTTAGTTCTAGGGACTGGGGCCAACGTCCTGACTTTC | CASSLVLGTGANVLTF
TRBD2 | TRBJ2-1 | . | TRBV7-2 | TGTGCCAGCAGCCGCCTCGGGGGGAGCTCCTACAATGAGCAGTTCTTC | CASSRLGGSSYNEQFF
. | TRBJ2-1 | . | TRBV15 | TGTGCCAGTTCCCTACAGTACAATGAGCAGTTCTTC | CASSLQYNEQFF
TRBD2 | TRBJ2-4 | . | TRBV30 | TGTGCCTGGAGTCGTCGAGTTGGGAGCGGGAGGGAAAAAAACATTCAGTACTTC | CAWSRRVGSGREKNIQYF
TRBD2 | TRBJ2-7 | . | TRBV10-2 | TGCGCCAGCAGACCTAGCGGGAGTATCTACGAGCAGTACTTC | CASRPSGSIYEQYF
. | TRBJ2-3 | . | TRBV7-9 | TGTGCCAGCAACAAAAGGGGACCCGGCACAGATACGCAGTATTTT | CASNKRGPGTDTQYF
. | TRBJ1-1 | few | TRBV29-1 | TGCAGCGCGGAGTTGAACACTGAAGCTTTCTTT | CSAELNTEAFF
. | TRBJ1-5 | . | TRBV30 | TGTGCCTGGAGTGTAACCGGACCCTACGCTCCCAATCAGCCCCAGCATTTT | CAWSVTGPYAPNQPQHF
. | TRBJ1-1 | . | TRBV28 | TGTGCCAGCAGTATTAGTGGCAGGGGGAACACTGAAGCTTTCTTT | CASSISGRGNTEAFF
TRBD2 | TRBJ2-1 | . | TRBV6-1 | TGTGCCAGCAGACTAGCGGGAGAGCAGTTCTTC | CASRLAGEQFF
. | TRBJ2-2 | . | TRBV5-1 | TGCGCCAGCAGCTGGGCGGCAGTCAACACCGGGGAGCTGTTTTTT | CASSWAAVNTGELFF
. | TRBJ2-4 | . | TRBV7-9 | TGTGCCAGCAGCTCACAAAGGGGGGGCATTCAGTACTTC | CASSSQRGGIQYF
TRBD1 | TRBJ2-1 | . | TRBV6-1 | TGTGCCAGCGACAGGGGGAATGAGCAGTTCTTC | CASDRGNEQFF
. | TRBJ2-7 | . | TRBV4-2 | TGTGCCAGCAGCCGGGGGACGGGAAACTACGAGCAGTACTTC | CASSRGTGNYEQYF
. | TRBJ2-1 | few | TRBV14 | TGTGCCAGCAGCCAAGAGACCAGCCGGTATGTGGCAAGCTCCTACAATGAGCAGTTCTTC | CASSQETSRYVASSYNEQFF
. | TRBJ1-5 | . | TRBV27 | TGTGCCAGCAGTCTAAATCCGGGGCAATCGGGTCAGCCCCAGCATTTT | CASSLNPGQSGQPQHF
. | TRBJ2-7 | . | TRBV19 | TGTGCCAGTAGTATCCGACGGACCTCCTACGAGCAGTACTTC | CASSIRRTSYEQYF
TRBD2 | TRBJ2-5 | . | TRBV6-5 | TGTGCCAGCAGTTACTCGCTAGCGGACGATCAAGAGACCCAGTACTTC | CASSYSLADDQETQYF
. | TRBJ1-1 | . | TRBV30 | TGTGCCTGGGGCTCTCCAGGGAACACTGAAGCTTTCTTT | CAWGSPGNTEAFF
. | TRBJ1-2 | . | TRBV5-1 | TGCGCCAGCAGCTTCGGCAGCAACTATGGCTACACCTTC | CASSFGSNYGYTF
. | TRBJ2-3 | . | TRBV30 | TGTGCCTGGAGTAAACCCGACAGGATCTCCACAGATACGCAGTATTTT | CAWSKPDRISTDTQYF
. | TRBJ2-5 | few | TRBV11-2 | TGTGCCAGCAGCTCTGATGTCGCCCAGTACTTC | CASSSDVAQYF
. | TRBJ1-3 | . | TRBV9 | TGTGCCAGCAGCCCCCGAGAGGGCAAGATATATTTT | CASSPREGKIYF
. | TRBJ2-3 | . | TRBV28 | TGTGCCAGCAGCACACGGAGACAGGTTGGAGAAACGCAGTATTTT | CASSTRRQVGETQYF
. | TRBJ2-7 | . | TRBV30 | TGTGCCTGGAGTGTACTGCAGATTGAACAGTACTTC | CAWSVLQIEQYF
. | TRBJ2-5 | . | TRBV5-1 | TGCGCCAGCAGCTCGGGCCTCGGAGAGACCCAGTACTTC | CASSSGLGETQYF
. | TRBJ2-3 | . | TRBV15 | TGTGCCACCAGCAGACGAAGGGGGGAGAAGGATACGCAGTATTTT | CATSRRRGEKDTQYF
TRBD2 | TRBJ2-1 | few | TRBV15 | TGTGCCACCAGCAGAGTTGGTGGCGCGGGAGGACTCTTTGAGGAGCAGTTCTTC | CATSRVGGAGGLFEEQFF
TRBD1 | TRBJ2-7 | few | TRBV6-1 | TGTGCCAGCAGTGCGGCAGGGGGTTCCTACGAGCAGTACTTC | CASSAAGGSYEQYF
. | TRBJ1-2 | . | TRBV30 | TGTGCCTGGAGGAGTTTAGGGCGAGACTATGGCTACACCTTC | CAWRSLGRDYGYTF
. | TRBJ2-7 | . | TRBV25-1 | TGTGCCAGCAGTACCCGGACAGACACCTACGAGCAGTACTTC | CASSTRTDTYEQYF
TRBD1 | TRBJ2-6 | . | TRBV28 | TGTGCCAGCCTTGGGACAGGGGCTTCCAACGTCCTGACTTTC | CASLGTGASNVLTF
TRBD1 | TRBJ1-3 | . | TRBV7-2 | TGTGCCAGCAGCATAGGGACAGGCGGAAACACCATATATTTT | CASSIGTGGNTIYF
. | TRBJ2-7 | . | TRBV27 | TGTGCCAGCAGTAACCCGCTGCAATACGAGCAGTACTTC | CASSNPLQYEQYF
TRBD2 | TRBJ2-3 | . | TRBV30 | TGTGCCTGGATACAGGCGGGGGGTACGCAGTATTTT | CAWIQAGGTQYF
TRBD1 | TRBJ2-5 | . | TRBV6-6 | TGTGCCAGCAGAACGACAGGGGCAGAGACCCAGTACTTC | CASRTTGAETQYF
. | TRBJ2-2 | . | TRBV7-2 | TGTGCCAGCAGCATCGTAGGGATCGGGACCGGGGAGCTGTTTTTT | CASSIVGIGTGELFF
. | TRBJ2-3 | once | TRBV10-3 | TGTGCCATCAGGGGTGCCAAAACCGCAGATACGCAGTATTTT | CAIRGAKTADTQYF
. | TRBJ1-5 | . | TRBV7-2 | TGTGCCAGCAGGGCAGCGTATAGCAATCAGCCCCAGCATTTT | CASRAAYSNQPQHF
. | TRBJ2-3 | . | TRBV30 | TGTGCCCGGGGCGGCACAGATACGCAGTATTTT | CARGGTDTQYF
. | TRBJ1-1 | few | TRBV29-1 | TGCAGCGTGGCGACCAGGGAAGAAGCTTTCTTT | CSVATREEAFF
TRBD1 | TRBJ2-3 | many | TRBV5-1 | TGCGCCAGCAGCTCCACAGGGGGTGCAGATACGCAGTATTTT | CASSSTGGADTQYF
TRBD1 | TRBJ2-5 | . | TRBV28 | TGTGCCAGCAGTTATCGACAGGGGGTTGTCCAAGAGACCCAGTACTTC | CASSYRQGVVQETQYF
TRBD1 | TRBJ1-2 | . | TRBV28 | TGTGCCAGCAGTTTCCCCTTCGGAACGGGACAGGGGGGCTGGGGCTACACCTTC | CASSFPFGTGQGGWGYTF
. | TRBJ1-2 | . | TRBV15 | TGTGCCACCAGCAGAGATCTTGTCCGCCGGGGCTATGGCTACACCTTC | CATSRDLVRRGYGYTF
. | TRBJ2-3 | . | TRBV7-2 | TGTGCCAGCAGCTTAAAAGGGAGTTCAGATACGCAGTATTTT | CASSLKGSSDTQYF
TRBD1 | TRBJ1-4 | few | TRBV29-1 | TGCAGCGTGACCGGGACAGGGTCCGCGGGCGAAAAACTGTTTTTT | CSVTGTGSAGEKLFF